Listed below are T cell receptor beta chains from one sample, sequenced in a study of T cell responses to AZD1222 COVID-19 vaccine. Produced via immunoSEQ multiplex PCR; TCRdb's table is partial and in-frame only. The sample contains about 56,000 clones, roughly 88% of which appear only once. The sequencing here drew on peripheral blood, taken on day 0 of AZD1222 vaccination. All receptors come from an adult in good health. CDR3s include the opening cysteine and the closing phenylalanine or tryptophan. A D gene is named only where the DNA matches it firmly. Only some rows state a clone size, as once, few, many or a class for expanded clones.

size	V	J	D	DNA	CDR3
NA	TRBV5-4	TRBJ2-7	TRBD1	TGTGCCAGCAGCCCTCTACAGGGGGCCTACGAGCAGTACTTC	CASSPLQGAYEQYF
NA	TRBV24-1	TRBJ1-2	NA	TGTGCCACCAGTGATTTAAACAGAGAATATGGCTACACCTTC	CATSDLNREYGYTF
NA	TRBV30	TRBJ1-2	NA	TGTGCCTGGAGTGTTGGGAATGGCTACACCTTC	CAWSVGNGYTF
NA	TRBV7-3	TRBJ1-1	NA	TGTGCCAGCAGCTCCGACAGATATACTGAAGCTTTCTTT	CASSSDRYTEAFF
NA	TRBV20-1	TRBJ2-7	TRBD2	TGCAGTGCTAGTAGGACTAGCGGATCCTACGAGCAGTACTTC	CSASRTSGSYEQYF
NA	TRBV21-1	TRBJ1-5	NA	TGTGCCAGATACCAGGGGACGCCCGACAGGCAGCCCCAGCATTTT	CARYQGTPDRQPQHF
NA	TRBV30	TRBJ1-5	TRBD1	TGTGCCTGGAGTGGACAGGGGGTTCAGCCCCAGCATTTT	CAWSGQGVQPQHF
NA	TRBV3-1/TRBV3-2	TRBJ1-2	NA	TGTGCCAGCAGCCCACAGGGTCGTGGCTACACCTTC	CASSPQGRGYTF
once	TRBV23-1	TRBJ1-6	TRBD1	TGCGCCAGCAGTCTTCCAAGGACAGGCTCCTATAATTCACCCCTCCACTTT	CASSLPRTGSYNSPLHF
once	TRBV4-3	TRBJ1-2	NA	TGCGCCAGCAGCCAAGAAGGGACCTTTCATGGCTACACCTTC	CASSQEGTFHGYTF
few	TRBV12-3/TRBV12-4	TRBJ1-3	NA	TGTGCCAGTATCACGACAGGTGGAAACACCATATATTTT	CASITTGGNTIYF
NA	TRBV10-3	TRBJ2-7	TRBD1	TGTGCCATCAGTGAGTCCCCAGGGAGGGGGACAGGGTCCTACGAGCAGTACTTC	CAISESPGRGTGSYEQYF
NA	TRBV4-2	TRBJ2-3	NA	TGTGCCAGCAGCCAGGAGCCCGCCGGGACGACCAGCACAGATACGCAGTATTTT	CASSQEPAGTTSTDTQYF
once	TRBV3-1/TRBV3-2	TRBJ2-7	NA	TGTGCCAGCAGCCAACCGATGGGCTACGAGCAGTACTTC	CASSQPMGYEQYF
NA	TRBV6-5	TRBJ1-5	NA	TGTGCCAGCGGGATACCGGGACGGTACAATCAGCCCCAGCATTTT	CASGIPGRYNQPQHF
NA	TRBV3-1/TRBV3-2	TRBJ1-2	NA	TGTGCCAGCAGCCACACACCCGGGACGCCCTATGGCTACACCTTC	CASSHTPGTPYGYTF
once	TRBV20-1	TRBJ1-4	TRBD1	TGCAGTGCAAGTGGGTCGGACAGGCGTGCAACTAATGAAAAACTGTTTTTT	CSASGSDRRATNEKLFF
NA	TRBV14	TRBJ2-1	NA	TGTGCCAGCAGCCTACAGGGTCCCAATGAGCAGTTCTTC	CASSLQGPNEQFF
NA	TRBV9	TRBJ2-6	TRBD2	TGTGCCAGCAGCGTAGAATTAGCGGGCGGGGCCAACGTCCTGACTTTC	CASSVELAGGANVLTF
NA	TRBV28	TRBJ2-2	TRBD2	TGTGCCAGCAGTTTTAGCGGGAGGCGAGGAACCGGGGAGCTGTTTTTT	CASSFSGRRGTGELFF
NA	TRBV24-1	TRBJ2-1	TRBD2	TGTGCCACCAGTGACGGCGGGAGGGCCCTTGGTGAGCAGTTCTTC	CATSDGGRALGEQFF
NA	TRBV3-1/TRBV3-2	TRBJ1-5	NA	TGTGCCAGCAGCCAAGGGTCCGGGACCGAGCAGCCCCAGCATTTT	CASSQGSGTEQPQHF
few	TRBV19	TRBJ2-1	NA	TGTGCCAGTAGTGAGATGGATGAGCAGTTCTTC	CASSEMDEQFF
NA	TRBV14	TRBJ1-6	NA	TGTGCCAGCAGCCCTAGGACCCAGAATTCACCCCTCCACTTT	CASSPRTQNSPLHF
NA	TRBV5-1	TRBJ2-1	NA	TGCGCCAGCAGCTTGGTTCAGGACTTGAGGGGCAATGAGCAGTTCTTC	CASSLVQDLRGNEQFF
NA	TRBV5-5	TRBJ2-3	TRBD2	TGTGCCAGCAGCTCGCTCCGGCGGGAGCGGGACACAGATACGCAGTATTTT	CASSSLRRERDTDTQYF
NA	TRBV30	TRBJ1-1	NA	TGTGCCTGGAGTCCTCTTAGGGGAACAAGCACTGAAGCTTTCTTT	CAWSPLRGTSTEAFF
NA	TRBV29-1	TRBJ1-2	NA	TGCAGCGTTGATGAAGGTGCCCCAAGTGGCTACACCTTC	CSVDEGAPSGYTF
NA	TRBV27	TRBJ2-7	NA	TGTGCCAGCAGTTTATCAAGCGCCTACGAGCAGTACTTC	CASSLSSAYEQYF
NA	TRBV9	TRBJ1-4	NA	TGTGCCAGCAGCCCTCGGACAACTAATGAAAAACTGTTTTTT	CASSPRTTNEKLFF
NA	TRBV29-1	TRBJ1-2	NA	TGCAGCGTTGATACCCCCTCCAACCCAAACGGTGGCTACACCTTC	CSVDTPSNPNGGYTF
NA	TRBV7-9	TRBJ1-2	NA	TGTGCCAGCAGTTACGACGGAAACTATGGCTACACCTTC	CASSYDGNYGYTF
few	TRBV11-2	TRBJ1-1	NA	TGTGCCAGCGCTCTGGCGGTCACTGAAGCTTTCTTT	CASALAVTEAFF
once	TRBV4-2	TRBJ2-7	TRBD2	TGTGCCAGCAGTCCCTTAGGGGCAGCGGGAGTGGACGAGCAGTACTTC	CASSPLGAAGVDEQYF